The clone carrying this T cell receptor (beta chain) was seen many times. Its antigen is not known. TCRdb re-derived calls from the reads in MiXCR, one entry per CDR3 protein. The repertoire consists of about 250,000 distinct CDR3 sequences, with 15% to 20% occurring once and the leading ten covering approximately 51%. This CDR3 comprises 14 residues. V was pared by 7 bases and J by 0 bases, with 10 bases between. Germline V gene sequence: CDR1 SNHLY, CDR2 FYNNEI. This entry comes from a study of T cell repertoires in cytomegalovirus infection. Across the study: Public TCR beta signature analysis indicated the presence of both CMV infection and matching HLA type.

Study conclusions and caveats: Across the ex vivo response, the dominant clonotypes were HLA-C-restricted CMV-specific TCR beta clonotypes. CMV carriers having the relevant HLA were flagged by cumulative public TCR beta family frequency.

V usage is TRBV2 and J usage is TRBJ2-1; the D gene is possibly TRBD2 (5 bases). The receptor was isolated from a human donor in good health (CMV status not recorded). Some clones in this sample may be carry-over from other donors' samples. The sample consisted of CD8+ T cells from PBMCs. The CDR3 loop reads CASNERNSYNEQFF. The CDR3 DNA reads TGTGCCAGCAATGAGCGGAACTCCTACAATGAGCAGTTCTTC.